Detailed here is one T cell receptor (beta chain). What it recognizes is unknown. From the RT-PCR reads, TCRdb called clonotypes with MiXCR, one entry per CDR3 protein. Altogether about 780,000 distinct CDR3 sequences are present, around 20% being singletons, with the ten largest covering about 11%. This record belongs to a study of response to subunit inactivated influenza vaccine. This CDR3 comprises 17 residues. The V end lost 0 bases, the J end lost 8 bases, and 22 bases lay between the germline ends. The germline V gene has CDR1 DFQATT and CDR2 SNEGSKA (reference sequence). General study points: There was a suggestion from the authors that each seasonal influenza vaccination recruits few new T cells.

The sequences come from PBMCs from blood, collected 5 to 6 days after vaccination. The receptor's source is a man between 45 and 60 years old who received an inactivated influenza vaccine. The V call is TRBV20-1, the J call TRBJ2-2; tentative D call: TRBD2 (6 bases). Here the CDR3 reads CSARDRALGGVVGELFF. CDR3 DNA sequence: TGCAGTGCTAGAGATCGAGCTCTTGGCGGGGTGGTGGGGGAGCTGTTTTTT.